This T cell receptor (beta chain) was sequenced for a study of T-cell memory formation after mild COVID-19. Notes on this clonotype: Its specificity is unknown.

Via MiXCR, TCRdb re-called the 5' RACE reads, giving one row per CDR3 protein. Of more than 250,000 distinct CDR3 sequences listed, approximately 15% are singletons. V gave up 6 bases and J gave up 7 bases; unmatched junction bases: 5. The germline V gene has CDR1 MNHEY and CDR2 SVGAGI. The CDR3 has 12 residues. General study results and limits: Whether day 37 second-wave clones are SARS-CoV-2-specific was not confirmed.

Material for sequencing was PBMCs or a T cell subset sorted from them (not recorded which). The TCR originated in a man between 18 and 29 years old who had mild COVID-19 (a few samples of this study predate the infection). Cell type and time point are not known. This chain joins TRBV6-5 and TRBJ1-2; 7 bases align to TRBD1. The DNA of the CDR3 is TGTGCCAGCAGACCCTACAGGGGTGGCTACACCTTC. As protein: CASRPYRGGYTF.